The clone carrying this T cell receptor beta chain came up a few times. Antigen unknown. As the method for making TCR beta libraries, quantitative 5'-RACE with molecular barcodes was used. One entry per CDR3 protein results from TCRdb running MiXCR on the 5' RACE reads. This table has around 130,000 distinct CDR3 sequences, 17% appearing once. This entry comes from a study of CD8 T cells in ankylosing spondylitis. General observations from the study: A TCR beta motif made of fewer than ten highly homologous variants seemed typical of ankylosing spondylitis blood. Reactive arthritis synovial fluid and blood were previously reported to contain some motif variants. There was reportedly significant enrichment of clones that were disease-linked in matched ankylosing spondylitis synovial fluid. The authors found the disease-linked clones to be CD8+ and relatively rare in peripheral blood.

Trimming removed 3 bases at V and 0 bases at J, with 12 bases between. This CDR3 region has 15 residues. CDR1 is SEHNR and CDR2 is FQNEAQ in the germline V gene (reference sequence). The source material was blood, either unsorted or a sorted T cell fraction (not recorded which). The V and J genes are TRBV7-9 and TRBJ2-7; D perhaps matches TRBD1 (5 bases). The clonotype comes from a male donor with ankylosing spondylitis. CDR3: CASSFQRQGSYEQYF. The CDR3 coding sequence is TGTGCCAGCAGCTTCCAGCGTCAGGGCTCCTACGAGCAGTACTTC.